This T cell receptor (beta chain) derives from a study of blood T cell repertoires in COVID-19. Study as a whole: PBMCs, B-cell-depleted T cells, or T cells were the source of the cDNA or gDNA that made up the material.

As handled by the study authors: Reference gene primers were amplified, and this amplification served to estimate nucleated cell counts. Sequenced by immunoSEQ multiplex PCR; TCRdb stores in-frame clones only, minus some. V and J calls and clone size are as listed in that table; D and trimming were resolved from the DNA. The sample includes 99,000 or so clones, 85% of them seen just once. The CDR3 consists of 13 residues. Trimming left V 4 bases short and J 1 base short, with 6 bases between. CDR1 and CDR2 (germline): LGHDT, YNNKEL (reference sequence). This receptor was identified in a man aged 50 to 59 with acute or convalescent COVID-19. Sequencing was carried out using peripheral blood. This chain joins TRBV3-1 (or the pseudogene TRBV3-2) and TRBJ2-3; unclear D gene. The CDR3 region is CASSPHRTDTQYF. The CDR3 DNA is TGTGCCAGCAGCCCCCATCGCACAGATACGCAGTATTTT.